This T cell receptor beta chain appears in the sequencing data of a study of T cell responses to AZD1222 COVID-19 vaccine. For this clone: Its antigen is unknown.

Measured with immunoSEQ multiplex PCR; TCRdb has only the in-frame clones, and not every one. This sample has 150,000 or so clones; around 92% occur once, and the top ten carry roughly 0.98%. The germline V and J ends were trimmed by 6 bases and 7 bases, with 15 bases remaining between them. The CDR3 consists of 14 residues. In germline, CDR1 is MNHEY, CDR2 SVGAGI. Broader study findings: Donors in the cohort were predominantly white British and more often female, and clonal diversity was possibly underestimated.

The receptor comes from an adult who received the AZD1222 COVID-19 vaccine. The sample was peripheral blood, taken 28 days after the second AZD1222 dose. The chain carries TRBV6-5 and TRBJ1-4; no definite D call. The chain's CDR3 is CASRPLVGFEKLFF. The DNA of the CDR3 is TGTGCCAGCAGGCCGCTTGTAGGATTTGAAAAACTGTTTTTT.